This entry concerns a single T cell receptor (beta chain). One junction end disagrees with the germline gene, perhaps due to a read error. TCRbeta libraries were built with three rounds of nested PCR, modified from ARM-PCR. Each CDR3 protein is one row after TCRdb ran MiXCR on the multiplex PCR reads. The table records over 110,000 distinct CDR3 sequences, around 60% of them present only once. This sample stems from a study of tumor and adjacent non-tumor tissue in lung cancer. No cell sorting was done before RNA was extracted from the tissue. Germline CDR1 reads MNHNY; CDR2 reads SVGAGI (reference sequence). This CDR3 comprises 17 residues.

Material for sequencing was lung tumor tissue. The chain combines TRBV6-6 with TRBJ2-3, with 9 bases lining up with TRBD1. The receptor comes from a man between 60 and 75 years old with small cell lung cancer. CDR3 loop: CASSYLTGGGDTDTHYF. DNA of the CDR3: TGTGCCAGCAGTTACCTGACAGGGGGTGGTGACACAGATACGCACTATTTT.